A selection of T cell receptor beta chains follows, all from one sample in a study of CD8 T cells in ankylosing spondylitis. One entry per CDR3 protein results from TCRdb running MiXCR on the 5' RACE reads. The sample contains 350,000 to 550,000 distinct CDR3 sequences, roughly 27% of which appear only once. Material: blood, either unsorted or a sorted T cell fraction (not recorded which). The receptors originated from a male donor with ankylosing spondylitis. The conserved cysteine and the conserved F or W are not part of the CDR3 here.

j_call v_call cdr3_aa
TRBJ2-2 TRBV2 ASSDALAVYTGELF
TRBJ2-1 TRBV27 ASRFGQDYNEQF
TRBJ2-3 TRBV29-1 SHIAGADTQY
TRBJ1-1 TRBV10-1 ASPDRDQFSMNTEAF
TRBJ1-5 TRBV10-3 ADLKQGVRVYGNQPQH
TRBJ2-1 TRBV14 ASSQRRAGGRNEQF
TRBJ2-1 TRBV20-1 SASGRAYEQF
TRBJ1-5 TRBV20-1 SASKDRAGQPQH
TRBJ2-3 TRBV11-1 ASSRGPGLAGGSTDTQY
TRBJ2-3 TRBV5-1 ASSLEDTQY
TRBJ1-2 TRBV20-1 SAQQGRRGYT
TRBJ1-3 TRBV3-1 ASSQETAGNTIY
TRBJ2-7 TRBV5-1 ASSPGLARSYEQY
TRBJ2-1 TRBV9 ASSVASLNEQF
TRBJ2-1 TRBV18 ASSPPSRGPDNEQF
TRBJ2-1 TRBV5-1 ASSLETSGRGLRGEQF
TRBJ2-1 TRBV27 ASSLYGRERDEQF
TRBJ1-6 TRBV7-2 ASSLTPLDRAGSPLH
TRBJ2-2 TRBV5-6 ASSLPIPNTGELF
TRBJ2-1 TRBV7-2 ASSSTSGTLGEQF
TRBJ1-6 TRBV27 ASSPGLGGPLH
TRBJ2-6 TRBV12-3/TRBV12-4 ASSLQGANVLT
TRBJ2-5 TRBV24-1 ATSDPGQQETQY
TRBJ1-2 TRBV5-1 ASRGFLDGYT
TRBJ2-1 TRBV9 ASSVGGGSSYNEQF
TRBJ1-2 TRBV7-2 ASSRGQNYGYT
TRBJ2-2 TRBV29-1 SVEKALTGELF
TRBJ1-3 TRBV19 ASSGQALSGNTIY
TRBJ2-3 TRBV20-1 SARDEGGRSDTQY
TRBJ2-1 TRBV20-1 SASRGSGSLNEQF
TRBJ2-7 TRBV2 ASSDVFGGSASLMQY
TRBJ2-6 TRBV5-6 ASSLQWRQGSGANVLT
TRBJ2-7 TRBV9 ASSVDRESYEQY
TRBJ2-1 TRBV7-2 ASSQGLAGGVEQF
TRBJ1-1 TRBV29-1 SVEGQGLNTEAF
TRBJ2-5 TRBV10-1 ASRAGQGETQY
TRBJ2-3 TRBV5-1 ASSLVLAGGGKDTQY
TRBJ2-3 TRBV7-2 ASSFTSGSSFMGTQY
TRBJ2-7 TRBV6-5 ASSHLAGGFYEQY
TRBJ1-1 TRBV7-9 ASSSYRNTEAF
TRBJ2-5 TRBV20-1 SADDSIGTQY
TRBJ2-1 TRBV12-3/TRBV12-4 ASTPDSYEQF
TRBJ1-6 TRBV5-1 ASSQWTGRNSPLH
TRBJ1-5 TRBV7-8 ASSLVPVRNQPQH
TRBJ2-3 TRBV5-6 ASSELGGTATDTQY
TRBJ2-1 TRBV7-2 ASSARLGGYNEQF
TRBJ2-4 TRBV3-1 ASSPARQGQNIQY
TRBJ2-2 TRBV27 ASSLDLAGVELF
TRBJ2-2 TRBV7-9 ASQGLGADTGELF
TRBJ2-1 TRBV4-2 ASSRLSTGSSYNEQF
TRBJ2-1 TRBV11-2 ASSFVADSYNEQF
TRBJ1-6 TRBV7-8 ASSLGQDSPLH
TRBJ2-7 TRBV25-1 ASSEPGFSYEQY
TRBJ1-2 TRBV12-3/TRBV12-4 ASSPDASLYGYT
TRBJ2-1 TRBV20-1 SASGTSGFNEQF
TRBJ2-7 TRBV12-3/TRBV12-4 ASSLAGEPGEQY
TRBJ1-2 TRBV15 ATSRGGTGGYGYT